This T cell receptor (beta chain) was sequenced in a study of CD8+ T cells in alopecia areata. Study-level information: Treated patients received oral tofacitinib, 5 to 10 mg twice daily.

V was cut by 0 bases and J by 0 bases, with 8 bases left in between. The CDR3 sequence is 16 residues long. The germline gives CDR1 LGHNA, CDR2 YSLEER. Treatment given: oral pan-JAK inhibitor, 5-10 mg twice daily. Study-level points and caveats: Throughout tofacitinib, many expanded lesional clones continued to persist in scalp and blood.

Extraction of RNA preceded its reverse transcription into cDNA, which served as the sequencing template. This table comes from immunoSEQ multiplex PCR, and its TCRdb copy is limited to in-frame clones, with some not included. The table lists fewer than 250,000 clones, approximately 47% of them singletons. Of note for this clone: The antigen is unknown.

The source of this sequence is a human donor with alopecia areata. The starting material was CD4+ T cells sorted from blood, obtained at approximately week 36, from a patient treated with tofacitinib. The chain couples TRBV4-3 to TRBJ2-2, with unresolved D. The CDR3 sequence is CASSQERAANTGELFF. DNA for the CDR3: TGCGCCAGCAGCCAAGAACGGGCAGCGAACACCGGGGAGCTGTTTTTT.